The 5 T cell receptor beta chains presented below share a single source sample, sequenced in a study of blood T cell repertoires in COVID-19. This table comes from immunoSEQ multiplex PCR, and its TCRdb copy is limited to in-frame clones, with some not included. The sample includes a few hundred thousand clones, approximately 86% seen only once; the top ten take approximately 1%. The sample taken for sequencing was PBMCs or T cells enriched from blood (not recorded which). The receptors shown here come from a woman aged 30 to 39 who had recovered from COVID-19.

This rearrangement joins TRBV3-1 (or the pseudogene TRBV3-2) to TRBJ2-7; D gene uncertain. The CDR3 loop spans 14 amino acids. Per the germline V gene, CDR1 is LGHDT and CDR2 is YNNKEL (reference sequence). V lost 3 bases and J lost 3, with 12 bases in between. CDR3 nucleotide sequence: TGTGCCAGCAGCCATGGGCAGACGTACTACGAGCAGTACTTC. Amino acid sequence: CASSHGQTYYEQYF.

The genes are TRBV6-2 or TRBV6-3 and TRBJ1-5, with TRBD1 matching 7 bases. The CDR3 extends over 15 amino acids. J lost 1 base, V lost 5 bases, and 5 bases had no gene match. CDR1 and CDR2 from the germline V gene are MNHEY and SVGEGT. The CDR3 DNA reads TGTGCCAGCAGTAAGCTGACAGGGAGCAATCAGCCCCAGCATTTT. The encoded protein is CASSKLTGSNQPQHF.

The V and J genes are TRBV2 and TRBJ2-5, with a weak D call TRBD1 (5 bases). CDR3 length: 13 residues. Germline assignment: CDR1 SNHLY and CDR2 FYNNEI. Trimming stripped 6 bases from V and 5 bases from J, with 13 bases between. As DNA, the CDR3 is TGTGCCAGCAGCAGAAGGGGTGGGGAGACCCAGTACTTC. Protein sequence: CASSRRGGETQYF.

The chain joins TRBV19 to TRBJ2-7, with 8 bases aligning to TRBD2. The CDR3 length is 13 residues. Germline V CDR1 and CDR2: LNHDA, SQIVND (reference sequence). J was trimmed by 0 bases and V by 7 bases; bases with no gene match: 2. The CDR3 sequence: CASTGGGSYEQYF. DNA of the CDR3: TGTGCCAGTACGGGGGGGGGCTCCTACGAGCAGTACTTC.

This clone has a single count. The gene calls are TRBV10-3 and TRBJ1-1; TRBD1 matches at 8 bases. The CDR3 sequence is 16 residues long. Germline V gene lookup returns CDR1 ENHRY and CDR2 SYGVKD. V lost 5 bases and J lost 1; bases outside the gene matches: 9. CDR3 sequence reads: CAISSRTGPKNTEAFF. In nucleotides, the CDR3 is TGTGCCATCAGTTCGAGGACAGGGCCAAAGAACACTGAAGCTTTCTTT.